This TCR beta chain was recorded in a study of monozygotic twins with inflammatory bowel disease. Total RNA input per TCR library was 3,500 to 4,500 ng. TCRdb reanalyzed the 5' RACE reads, giving one entry per CDR3 protein sequence and no DNA. This table holds about 350,000 distinct CDR3 sequences. The length of the CDR3 is 12 residues. Germline lookup yields CDR1 DFQATT and CDR2 SNEGSKA (reference sequence). The template was total RNA from whole blood, with no T cell sorting. This TCR derives from a human donor with ulcerative colitis or Crohn's disease, or a healthy co-twin of an affected twin (not recorded which). The rearrangement joins TRBV20-1 to TRBJ2-1; TCRdb lists TRBD2, though no DNA is available to test this call. Material: blood. The CDR3 reads CSAGDYRNEQFF.